Below are 7 T cell receptor beta chains sequenced from a single sample in a study of T cell responses to AZD1222 COVID-19 vaccine. The assay was immunoSEQ multiplex PCR, and TCRdb's table has in-frame clones only and misses some. Among some 100,000 clones, roughly 90% were seen once, and the ten largest hold 9.5% to 15%. The input for sequencing was peripheral blood, taken on day 0 of MenACWY control vaccination. These receptors all stem from an adult in good health.

The rearrangement joins TRBV5-4 to TRBJ1-1; D call uncertain. Germline V CDR1 and CDR2: SGHNT, YYREEE (reference sequence). V dropped 3 bases and J dropped 1 base, with 13 bases sitting between them. The CDR3 totals 15 residues. CDR3 DNA sequence: TGTGCCAGCAGCTCCGCGGAGCTGGGGAACACTGAAGCTTTCTTT. Protein sequence: CASSSAELGNTEAFF.

In DNA form, the CDR3 reads TGTGCCAGTAGTGGGTACACTAGCGGAGCCAAAAACATTCAGTACTTC. Translated: CASSGYTSGAKNIQYF. The chain combines TRBV19 with TRBJ2-4, with 8 bases that match TRBD2. This CDR3 contains 16 residues. The germline V gene has CDR1 LNHDA and CDR2 SQIVND (reference sequence). The ends lost 5 bases at V and 0 bases at J; junction bases unmatched: 6.

CDR3 DNA: TGTGCCAGTAACGAAGGGGGGGGGAACACTGAAGCTTTCTTT. Translation: CASNEGGGNTEAFF. This chain joins TRBV19 and TRBJ1-1; a weak D match, TRBD1 (6 bases). The CDR3 has 14 amino acids. Looked up from germline, CDR1 is LNHDA and CDR2 is SQIVND (reference sequence). V was trimmed by 7 bases and J by 1 base, leaving 13 bases between them.

The chain is built from TRBV7-2 and TRBJ1-4, with TRBD1 matching 8 bases. This CDR3 comprises 14 residues. Trimming at V came to 5 bases and at J to 3 bases, leaving 2 bases not matched to a gene. The V gene's germline CDR1 is SGHTA and CDR2 FQGNSA. The CDR3 bases are TGTGCCAGCAGCCGGACAGGGCCTAATGAAAAACTGTTTTTT. As protein: CASSRTGPNEKLFF.

This chain uses TRBV7-8 with TRBJ2-7; 11 bases agree with TRBD2. The CDR3 loop spans 15 amino acids. Germline assignment: CDR1 SGHVS and CDR2 FQNEAQ. Losses at the gene ends were 3 bases for V and 4 bases for J; bases not matched to a gene: 5. As DNA, the CDR3 is TGTGCCAGCAGCTTCCCGGGACTAGCGGAATACGAGCAGTACTTC. It codes for CASSFPGLAEYEQYF.

The rearrangement uses TRBV3-1 (or the pseudogene TRBV3-2) and TRBJ1-1; 9 bases are shared with TRBD1. V shed 4 bases, J shed 10 bases, and the junction held 10 bases outside the gene matches. CDR1 is LGHDT and CDR2 is YNNKEL in the germline V gene (reference sequence). The CDR3 runs to 14 residues. The CDR3 reads CASSPQGTGRGAFF. DNA for the CDR3: TGTGCCAGCAGCCCTCAGGGGACAGGGAGGGGAGCTTTCTTT.

This clone was recorded once. The gene calls are TRBV6-2 or TRBV6-3 and TRBJ2-7, with 9 bases fitting TRBD1. The J segment lost 3 bases and the V segment lost 0 bases, leaving 6 bases of the junction unmatched. The CDR3 covers 16 residues. Germline V lookup: CDR1 MNHEY, CDR2 SVGEGT. In DNA form, the CDR3 reads TGTGCCAGCAGTTACTCCTTCGGGACAGGGAGCTACGAGCAGTACTTC. Translating gives CASSYSFGTGSYEQYF.